These 13 T cell receptor beta chains originate from one sample sequenced in a study of control samples from healthy donors and cancer patients. The method was immunoSEQ multiplex PCR; TCRdb's version includes in-frame clones alone and lacks a portion of them. Of some 130,000 clones detected, about 87% appear once; the ten largest clones hold less than 4%. The material sequenced was blood. Receptor source: a man aged 40-49 years in good health.

J is TRBJ1-2 and V is TRBV7-2; unclear D gene. The V end lost 7 bases, the J end lost 4 bases, and 16 bases lay between the germline ends. Germline CDR1 and CDR2: SGHTA and FQGNSA. CDR3 length equals 14 residues. The chain's CDR3 is CASKLGSEGYGYTF. Written as DNA, the CDR3 is TGTGCCAGCAAGTTAGGATCCGAGGGCTATGGCTACACCTTC. The entire variable domain, with the rest obtained from reference TRBV7-2 and TRBJ1-2, is as follows: GAGVSQSPSNKVTEKGKDVELRCDPISGHTALYWYRQSLGQGLEFLIYFQGNSAPDKSGLPSDRFSAERTGGSVSTLTIQRTQQEDSAVYLCASKLGSEGYGYTFGSGTRLTVV.

The CDR3 here is CASSYGGQGRTNEKLFF. CDR3 in DNA: TGTGCCAGTAGTTACGGAGGACAGGGGCGAACTAATGAAAAACTGTTTTTT. The rearrangement uses TRBV19 and TRBJ1-4; 9 bases agree with TRBD1. The trim removed 5 bases at V and 1 base at J, leaving 8 bases unmatched. Germline V CDR1 and CDR2: LNHDA, SQIVND (reference sequence). The CDR3 loop spans 17 amino acids. Complete variable domain (other parts from reference TRBV19 and TRBJ1-4): DGGITQSPKYLFRKEGQNVTLSCEQNLNHDAMYWYRQDPGQGLRLIYYSQIVNDFQKGDIAEGYSVSREKKESFPLTVTSAQKNPTAFYLCASSYGGQGRTNEKLFFGSGTQLSVL.

This chain uses TRBV5-5 with TRBJ1-2; TRBD1 agrees at 9 bases. The CDR3 totals 14 residues. Per germline, CDR1 SGHKS and CDR2 YYEKEE (reference sequence). V lost 5 bases and J lost 7; bases outside the gene matches: 9. The CDR3 is CASRSDRGLSGYTF. The CDR3 nucleotides are TGTGCCAGCAGATCGGACAGGGGTTTATCTGGCTACACCTTC. Filled out from reference TRBV5-5 and TRBJ1-2, the complete variable domain reads DAGVTQSPTHLIKTRGQQVTLRCSPISGHKSVSWYQQVLGQGPQFIFQYYEKEERGRGNFPDRFSARQFPNYSSELNVNALLLGDSALYLCASRSDRGLSGYTFGSGTRLTVV.

The gene calls are TRBV5-4 and TRBJ2-5, with 10 positions matching TRBD2. Unmatched junction bases numbered 5, after V lost 2 bases and J lost 4 bases. The CDR3 totals 15 residues. Germline V CDR1 and CDR2: SGHNT, YYREEE (reference sequence). The DNA for the CDR3 is TGTGCCAGCAGCTTCGAGCGGGGGGGCCCAGAGACCCAGTACTTC. Its translation is CASSFERGGPETQYF.

The V and J genes are TRBV5-1 and TRBJ1-1; 10 bases line up with TRBD1. V was pared by 4 bases and J by 5 bases, with 5 bases of the junction left unmatched. The CDR3 loop spans 14 amino acids. Germline assignment: CDR1 SGHRS and CDR2 YFSETQ. The CDR3 DNA follows: TGCGCCAGCAGCGAGACAGGGGGCCGGACTGAAGCTTTCTTT. Its translation is CASSETGGRTEAFF.

This sequence joins TRBV19 and TRBJ1-1; weak D call: TRBD1 (6 bases). Between the trimmed V and J ends, which lost 2 bases and 5 bases, there was a span of 9 bases. Germline lookup yields CDR1 LNHDA and CDR2 SQIVND (reference sequence). The CDR3 is 13 amino acids. This CDR3 reads CASSIRGETEAFF. The CDR3 nucleotides read TGTGCCAGTAGTATAAGGGGGGAAACTGAAGCTTTCTTT.

This clone was counted once. The chain joins TRBV24-1 to TRBJ2-2; unclear D gene. The V end lost 9 bases, the J end lost 1 base, and 11 bases lay between the germline ends. The CDR3 loop spans 14 amino acids. Per the germline V gene, CDR1 is KGHDR and CDR2 is SFDVKD. CDR3 protein: CATDRGENTGELFF. The CDR3 DNA sequence: TGTGCCACCGACCGCGGCGAGAACACCGGGGAGCTGTTTTTT.

This clone was counted a few times. The chain combines TRBV12-3 or TRBV12-4 with TRBJ1-1; the match to TRBD1 covers 10 bases. The CDR3 spans 13 residues. V shed 7 bases and J 5 bases; nucleotides not matched to a gene: 4. The CDR3 reads CASTGQGGTEAFF. CDR3 DNA: TGTGCCAGCACCGGACAGGGGGGAACTGAAGCTTTCTTT.

This clone is a singleton in its sample. This sequence joins TRBV5-3 and TRBJ2-5; D is possibly TRBD1 (6 bases). TRBV5-3 is an open reading frame, and its role is uncertain. V shed 4 bases and J shed 5 bases, with 12 bases lying between them. CDR3 length equals 13 residues. CDR3 sequence: CARSVQGWETQYF. DNA of the CDR3: TGTGCCAGAAGCGTACAGGGTTGGGAGACCCAGTACTTC.

This chain joins TRBV15 and TRBJ2-7; D gene ambiguous. CDR3 length equals 13 residues. V dropped 0 bases and J dropped 5 bases, with 8 bases sitting between them. Per germline, CDR1 LNHNV and CDR2 YYDKDF (reference sequence). The CDR3 sequence is CATSRDTQDEQYF. In nucleotides, the CDR3 is TGTGCCACCAGCAGAGATACGCAGGACGAGCAGTACTTC.

The chain is built from TRBV9 and TRBJ2-3, with 12 nucleotides matching TRBD1. With V trimmed by 4 bases and J by 6 bases, 6 bases remained unmatched. There are 15 residues in the CDR3. The germline V gene encodes CDR1 SGDLS and CDR2 YYNGEE. DNA for the CDR3: TGTGCCAGCAGCTCACGGGACAGGGGGCTGGATACGCAGTATTTT. This gives the protein CASSSRDRGLDTQYF.

The V call is TRBV29-1, the J call TRBJ1-2, with 7 positions matching TRBD1. Germline values: CDR1 SQVTM, CDR2 ANQGSEA. Trimming cost V 6 bases and J 8 bases; bases outside gene matches: 9. CDR3 length equals 12 residues. This CDR3 reads CSVSRDSRGYTF. CDR3 DNA sequence: TGCAGCGTATCCCGGGACAGCCGAGGCTACACCTTC.

The V call is TRBV15, the J call TRBJ1-2; 8 positions agree with TRBD1. CDR1 LNHNV and CDR2 YYDKDF come from the germline V gene (reference sequence). The V segment lost 2 bases and the J segment 1 base; nucleotides outside the gene matches: 9. The CDR3 runs 17 residues. DNA for the CDR3: TGTGCCACCAGCAGATCGCCCCCGGGACAGGATAACTATGGCTACACCTTC. Translation gives CATSRSPPGQDNYGYTF.